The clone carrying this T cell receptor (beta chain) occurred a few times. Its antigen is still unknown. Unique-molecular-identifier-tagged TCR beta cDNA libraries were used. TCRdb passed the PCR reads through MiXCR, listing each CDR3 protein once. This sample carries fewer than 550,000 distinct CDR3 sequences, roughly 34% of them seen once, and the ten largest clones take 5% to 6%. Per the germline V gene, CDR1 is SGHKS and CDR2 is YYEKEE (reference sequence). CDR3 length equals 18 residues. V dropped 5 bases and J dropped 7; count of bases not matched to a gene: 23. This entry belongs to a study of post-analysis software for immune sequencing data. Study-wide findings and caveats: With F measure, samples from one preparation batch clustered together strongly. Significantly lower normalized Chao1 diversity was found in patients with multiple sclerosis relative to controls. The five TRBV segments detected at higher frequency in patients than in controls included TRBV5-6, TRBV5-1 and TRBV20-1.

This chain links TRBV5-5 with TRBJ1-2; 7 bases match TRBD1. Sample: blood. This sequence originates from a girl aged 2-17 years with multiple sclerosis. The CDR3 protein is CASSFWFSGTAGKSGYTF. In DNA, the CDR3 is TGTGCCAGCAGTTTTTGGTTCTCCGGGACAGCCGGGAAAAGTGGCTACACCTTC.